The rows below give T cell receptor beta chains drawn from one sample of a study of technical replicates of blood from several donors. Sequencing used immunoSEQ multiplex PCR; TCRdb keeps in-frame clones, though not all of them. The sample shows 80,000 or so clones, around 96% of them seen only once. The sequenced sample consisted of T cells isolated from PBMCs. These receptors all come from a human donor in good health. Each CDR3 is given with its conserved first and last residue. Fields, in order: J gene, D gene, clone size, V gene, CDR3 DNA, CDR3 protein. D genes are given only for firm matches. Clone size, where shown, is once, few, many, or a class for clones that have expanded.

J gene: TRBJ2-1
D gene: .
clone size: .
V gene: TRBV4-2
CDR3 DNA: TGTGCCAGCAGCCAAGATTATGAATACCCTCTAGGAAATGAGCAGTTCTTC
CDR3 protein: CASSQDYEYPLGNEQFF

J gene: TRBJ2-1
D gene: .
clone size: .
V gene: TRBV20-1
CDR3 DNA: TGCAGTGCTAGAGATGGACGGGGGCAGTTCTTC
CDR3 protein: CSARDGRGQFF

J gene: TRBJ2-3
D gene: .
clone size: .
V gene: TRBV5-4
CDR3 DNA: TGTGCCAGCAGCTTGGTACAGGGCCCGGGGGATACGCAGTATTTT
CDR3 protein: CASSLVQGPGDTQYF

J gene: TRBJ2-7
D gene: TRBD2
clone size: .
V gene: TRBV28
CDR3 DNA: TGTGCCACCCTACTAGCGGGCTACGAGCAGTACTTC
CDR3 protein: CATLLAGYEQYF

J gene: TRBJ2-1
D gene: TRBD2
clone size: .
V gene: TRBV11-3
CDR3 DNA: TGTGCCAGCAGCTGGCTAGCGGGGGCCGATGAGCAGTTCTTC
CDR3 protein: CASSWLAGADEQFF

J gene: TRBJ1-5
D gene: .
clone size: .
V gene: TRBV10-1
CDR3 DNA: TGCGCCAGAGAATCACAGGGTTCTGGTCAGCCCCAGCATTTT
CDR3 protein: CARESQGSGQPQHF

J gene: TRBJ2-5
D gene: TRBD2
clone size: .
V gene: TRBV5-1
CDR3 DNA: TGCGCCAGCAGCTTGGGGGGACTAGCGGGTGGAGAGACCCAGTACTTC
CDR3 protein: CASSLGGLAGGETQYF

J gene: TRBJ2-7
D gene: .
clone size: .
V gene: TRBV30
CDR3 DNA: TGTGCCTGGAGTGACAATACCTACGAGCAGTACTTC
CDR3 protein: CAWSDNTYEQYF

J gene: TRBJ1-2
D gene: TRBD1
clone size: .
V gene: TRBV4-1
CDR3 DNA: TGCGCCAGCTGGGACAGGGTCGTTGGCTACACCTTC
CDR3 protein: CASWDRVVGYTF

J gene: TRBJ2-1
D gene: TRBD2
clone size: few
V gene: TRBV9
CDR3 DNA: TGTGCCAGCAGCGTAGAGCCAGCGGGGGGTTACAATGAGCAGTTCTTC
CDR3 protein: CASSVEPAGGYNEQFF

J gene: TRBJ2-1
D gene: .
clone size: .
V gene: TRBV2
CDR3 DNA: TGTGCCGACCGGGACTCCCACAATGAGCAGTTCTTC
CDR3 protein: CADRDSHNEQFF

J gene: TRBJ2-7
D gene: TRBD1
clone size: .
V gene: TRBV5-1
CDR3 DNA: TGCGCCAGCAGCGCGGGCATCAGGGGGCAAACCTACGAGCAGTACTTC
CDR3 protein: CASSAGIRGQTYEQYF

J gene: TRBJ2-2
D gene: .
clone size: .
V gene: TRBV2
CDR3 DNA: TGTGCCAGCAGTGTTAAATCTACAGGGCTAGGGGCCGGGGAGCTGTTTTTT
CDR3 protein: CASSVKSTGLGAGELFF

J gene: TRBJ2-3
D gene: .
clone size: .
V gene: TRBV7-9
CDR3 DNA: TGTGCCAGCAGCTTAGCGGGGGGGCCGAGTTTGACAGATACGCAGTATTTT
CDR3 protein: CASSLAGGPSLTDTQYF

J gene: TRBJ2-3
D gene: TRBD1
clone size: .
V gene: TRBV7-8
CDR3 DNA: TGTGCCAGCAGCTCAGGACAGGGCGCAGATACGCAGTATTTT
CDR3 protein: CASSSGQGADTQYF

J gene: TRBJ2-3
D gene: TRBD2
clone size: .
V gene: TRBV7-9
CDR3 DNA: TGTGCCAGCAGCTCCTGGACTAGCGGCTACACAGATACGCAGTATTTT
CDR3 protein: CASSSWTSGYTDTQYF

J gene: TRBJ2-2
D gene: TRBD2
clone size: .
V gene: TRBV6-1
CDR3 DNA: TGTGCCAGCAGGACCGGGACTAGTCTCTCCGGGGAGCTGTTTTTT
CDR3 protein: CASRTGTSLSGELFF

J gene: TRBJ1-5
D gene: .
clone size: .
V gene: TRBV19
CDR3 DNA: TGTGCCAGTGGTCCGCAGGTAATGGCCAATCAGCCCCAGCATTTT
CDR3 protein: CASGPQVMANQPQHF

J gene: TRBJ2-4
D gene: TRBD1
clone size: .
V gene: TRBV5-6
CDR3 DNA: TGTGCCAGCAGCTACCGCCGGGACAGGGTGCATGGCATTCAGTACTTC
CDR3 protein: CASSYRRDRVHGIQYF

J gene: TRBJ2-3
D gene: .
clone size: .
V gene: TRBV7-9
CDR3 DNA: TGTGCCAGCAGACCTACTACAGGGATAGATACGCAGTATTTT
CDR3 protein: CASRPTTGIDTQYF

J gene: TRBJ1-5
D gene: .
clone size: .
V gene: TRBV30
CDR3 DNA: TGTGCCTGGAGTGTAATGGGGGGGCGGCGGAGCAATCAGCCCCAGCATTTT
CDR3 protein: CAWSVMGGRRSNQPQHF

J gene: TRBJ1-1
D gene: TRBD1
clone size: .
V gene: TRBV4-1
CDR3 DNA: TGCGCCAGCAGCCTACCTTTAACAGGGGACACTGAAGCTTTCTTT
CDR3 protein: CASSLPLTGDTEAFF

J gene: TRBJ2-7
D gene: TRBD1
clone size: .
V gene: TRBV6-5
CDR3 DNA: TGTGCCAGCAGTGATGGGACAGTAACCTACGAGCAGTACTTC
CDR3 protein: CASSDGTVTYEQYF

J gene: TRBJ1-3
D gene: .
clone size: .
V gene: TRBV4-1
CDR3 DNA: TGCGCCAGCAGCCAAGATCAGGCCCCGGGAAACACCATATATTTT
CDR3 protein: CASSQDQAPGNTIYF

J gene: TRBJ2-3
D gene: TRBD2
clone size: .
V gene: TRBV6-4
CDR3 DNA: TGTGCCAGCAGCCGGGGACTAGCGGACACAGATACGCAGTATTTT
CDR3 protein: CASSRGLADTDTQYF

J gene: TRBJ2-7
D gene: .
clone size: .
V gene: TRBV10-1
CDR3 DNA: TGCGCCAGCAGTTCCGGGACACAAGGGTCCTGGTACGAGCAGTACTTC
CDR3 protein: CASSSGTQGSWYEQYF

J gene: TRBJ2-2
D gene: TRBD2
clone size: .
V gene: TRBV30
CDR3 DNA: TGTGCCTGGAGTGTAATCGATTTCATATTAGGCGGAACGGGAGGGGACACCGGGGAGCTGTTTTTT
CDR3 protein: CAWSVIDFILGGTGGDTGELFF

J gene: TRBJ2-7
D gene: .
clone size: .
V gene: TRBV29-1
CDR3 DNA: TGCAGCGTGGCGGACTTTGTGGAGTACTTC
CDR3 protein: CSVADFVEYF

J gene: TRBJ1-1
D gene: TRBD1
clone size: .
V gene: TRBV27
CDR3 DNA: TGTGCCAGCAGTTCCCGGGACAGTATACTTCGGACTGAAGCTTTCTTT
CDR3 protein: CASSSRDSILRTEAFF

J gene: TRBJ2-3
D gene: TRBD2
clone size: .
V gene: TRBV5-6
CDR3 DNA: TGTGCCAGCAGTTTAGGGACTAGTCCTCATACGCAGTATTTT
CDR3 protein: CASSLGTSPHTQYF

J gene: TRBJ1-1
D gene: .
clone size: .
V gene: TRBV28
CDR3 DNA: TGTGCCAGCGTGGCGGGGGCGAACACTGAAGCTTTCTTT
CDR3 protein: CASVAGANTEAFF

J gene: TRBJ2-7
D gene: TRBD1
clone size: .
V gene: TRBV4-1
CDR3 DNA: TGCGCCAGCAGCCAAGAACAGGGGGCCGACGAGCAGTACTTC
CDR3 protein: CASSQEQGADEQYF

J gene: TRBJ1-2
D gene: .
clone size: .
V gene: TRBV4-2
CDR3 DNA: TGTGCCAGCAGCCAAGAGCTTGCGAGCCCGCTCGGCTACACCTTC
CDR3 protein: CASSQELASPLGYTF

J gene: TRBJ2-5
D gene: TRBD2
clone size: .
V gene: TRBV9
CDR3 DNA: TGTGCCAGCAGCGGCCAGACTAGCGGGGGACCACACTTC
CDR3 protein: CASSGQTSGGPHF

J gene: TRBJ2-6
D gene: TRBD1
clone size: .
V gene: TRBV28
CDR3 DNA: TGTGCCAGCAGTTTCGGGGGACAGGGGGTTCCTGGGGCCAACGTCCTGACTTTC
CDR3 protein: CASSFGGQGVPGANVLTF

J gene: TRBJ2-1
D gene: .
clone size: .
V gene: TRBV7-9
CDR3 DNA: TGTGCCAGCAGCTTAGACGGTTACAATGAGCAGTTCTTC
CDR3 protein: CASSLDGYNEQFF

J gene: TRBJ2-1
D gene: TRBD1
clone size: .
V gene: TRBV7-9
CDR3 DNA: TGTGCCAGCGGACCGGGACAGGTTATCAGTCTCGAGCAGTTCTTC
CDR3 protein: CASGPGQVISLEQFF

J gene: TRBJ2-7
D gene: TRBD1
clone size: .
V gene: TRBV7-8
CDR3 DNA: TGTGCCAGCAGCTTGACAGGGGGGAGCTACGAGCAGTACTTC
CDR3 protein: CASSLTGGSYEQYF

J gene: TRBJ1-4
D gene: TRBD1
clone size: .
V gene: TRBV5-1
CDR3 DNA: TGCGCCAGCACCTTGGAAGGGACAGATGGTGAAAAACTGTTTTTT
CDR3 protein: CASTLEGTDGEKLFF

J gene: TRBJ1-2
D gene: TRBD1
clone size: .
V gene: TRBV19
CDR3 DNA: TGTGCCAGTAGTACCCGGACAGGGGTCTATGGCTACACCTTC
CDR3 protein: CASSTRTGVYGYTF

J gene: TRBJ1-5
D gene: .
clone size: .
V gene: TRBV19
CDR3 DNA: TGTGCCAGTAGTATGAGAGGGAGGAGGCAGGGCAATCAGCCCCAGCATTTT
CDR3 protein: CASSMRGRRQGNQPQHF

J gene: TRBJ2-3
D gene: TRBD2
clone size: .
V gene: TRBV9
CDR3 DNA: TGTGCCAGCAGCGTAGTCAGCGGGGGCGACACAGATACGCAGTATTTT
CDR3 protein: CASSVVSGGDTDTQYF

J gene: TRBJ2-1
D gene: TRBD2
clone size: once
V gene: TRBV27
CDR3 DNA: TGTGCCAGCAGGATCACCCCGACTAGCGACGCGTTCTTC
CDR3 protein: CASRITPTSDAFF

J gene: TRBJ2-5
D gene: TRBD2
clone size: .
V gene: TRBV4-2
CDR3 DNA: TGTGCCAGCAGCCAAGCTGGACTAGTTGAGACCCAGTACTTC
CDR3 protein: CASSQAGLVETQYF

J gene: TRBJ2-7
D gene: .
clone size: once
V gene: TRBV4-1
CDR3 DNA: TGCGCCAGCAGCCAAGATTCTCAGTACGAGCAGTACTTC
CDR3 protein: CASSQDSQYEQYF

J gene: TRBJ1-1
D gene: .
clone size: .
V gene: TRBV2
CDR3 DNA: TGTGCCAGCAGTGAAGCGGGGCTTGGGGGCGGCACTGAAGCTTTCTTT
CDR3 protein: CASSEAGLGGGTEAFF

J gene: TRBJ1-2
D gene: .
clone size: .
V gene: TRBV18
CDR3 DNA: TGTGCCAGCTCGGGCAGTTTAGCTAACTATGGCTACACCTTC
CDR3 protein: CASSGSLANYGYTF